Listed below are T cell receptor beta chains from one sample, sequenced in a study of Ad26.COV2.S vaccination and SARS-CoV-2 variants. Sequencing was performed with immunoSEQ multiplex PCR; in TCRdb, only in-frame clones are kept and a portion is missing. The top ten hold 9% to 15% of the sample, which has hundreds of thousands of clones, 80% to 95% seen once. Specimen: peripheral blood, collected in a trial of Ad26.COV2.S vaccine versus placebo. The receptors here all came from a person between 18 and 59 years old who received the Ad26.COV2.S COVID-19 vaccine or a placebo. The CDR3 runs from the conserved cysteine through the conserved F or W. The order of the fields is D gene, CDR3 length, J gene, V gene, CDR3 protein, CDR3 DNA. A D gene is named only where the DNA matches it firmly.

d_call: -
cdr3_length: 10
j_call: TRBJ2-7
v_call: TRBV7-7
cdr3_aa: CASSQYEQYF
cdr3_nt: TGTGCCAGCAGCCAATACGAGCAGTACTTC

d_call: -
cdr3_length: 16
j_call: TRBJ2-7
v_call: TRBV7-2
cdr3_aa: CASSLIDSRKIGEQYF
cdr3_nt: TGTGCCAGCAGCTTGATCGACTCGCGGAAGATAGGGGAGCAGTACTTC

d_call: -
cdr3_length: 16
j_call: TRBJ2-3
v_call: TRBV7-2
cdr3_aa: CASSRRGSTSTDTQYF
cdr3_nt: TGTGCCAGCAGCAGAAGGGGCAGCACTAGCACAGATACGCAGTATTTT

d_call: -
cdr3_length: 13
j_call: TRBJ1-6
v_call: TRBV10-2
cdr3_aa: CASSEAGVSPLHF
cdr3_nt: TGCGCCAGCAGTGAGGCTGGAGTTTCACCCCTCCACTTT

d_call: -
cdr3_length: 17
j_call: TRBJ1-5
v_call: TRBV7-9
cdr3_aa: CASSLEISQEGNQPQHF
cdr3_nt: TGTGCCAGCAGCTTAGAAATTAGCCAGGAGGGCAATCAGCCCCAGCATTTT

d_call: -
cdr3_length: 15
j_call: TRBJ1-2
v_call: TRBV27
cdr3_aa: CASSNLSGAKNGYTF
cdr3_nt: TGTGCCAGCAGCAACCTAAGTGGGGCTAAAAATGGCTACACCTTC

d_call: TRBD1
cdr3_length: 13
j_call: TRBJ1-2
v_call: TRBV7-2
cdr3_aa: CASGDRPLYGYTF
cdr3_nt: TGTGCCAGCGGGGACAGGCCGCTCTATGGCTACACCTTC

d_call: -
cdr3_length: 15
j_call: TRBJ2-7
v_call: TRBV18
cdr3_aa: CASSPWRQVAYEQYF
cdr3_nt: TGTGCCAGCTCACCATGGAGACAGGTTGCCTACGAGCAGTACTTC

d_call: TRBD1
cdr3_length: 16
j_call: TRBJ1-1
v_call: TRBV11-2
cdr3_aa: CASSFRNQGGWSEAFF
cdr3_nt: TGTGCCAGCAGCTTCAGAAACCAGGGGGGTTGGTCTGAAGCTTTCTTT

d_call: -
cdr3_length: 15
j_call: TRBJ1-4
v_call: TRBV7-2
cdr3_aa: CASSLSGAAGEKLFF
cdr3_nt: TGTGCCAGCAGCTTGTCTGGGGCAGCCGGAGAAAAACTGTTTTTT

d_call: -
cdr3_length: 11
j_call: TRBJ1-1
v_call: TRBV30
cdr3_aa: CAWIWETEAFF
cdr3_nt: TGTGCCTGGATCTGGGAAACTGAAGCTTTCTTT

d_call: -
cdr3_length: 15
j_call: TRBJ1-5
v_call: TRBV27
cdr3_aa: CASSLSRYGNQPQHF
cdr3_nt: TGTGCCAGCAGTTTATCGCGATACGGCAATCAGCCCCAGCATTTT

d_call: -
cdr3_length: 12
j_call: TRBJ1-5
v_call: TRBV15
cdr3_aa: CATSTMGQPQHF
cdr3_nt: TGTGCCACCAGCACTATGGGTCAGCCCCAGCATTTT

d_call: -
cdr3_length: 13
j_call: TRBJ2-7
v_call: TRBV7-3
cdr3_aa: CASSIGQGHEQYF
cdr3_nt: TGTGCCAGCAGCATCGGCCAGGGGCACGAGCAGTACTTC